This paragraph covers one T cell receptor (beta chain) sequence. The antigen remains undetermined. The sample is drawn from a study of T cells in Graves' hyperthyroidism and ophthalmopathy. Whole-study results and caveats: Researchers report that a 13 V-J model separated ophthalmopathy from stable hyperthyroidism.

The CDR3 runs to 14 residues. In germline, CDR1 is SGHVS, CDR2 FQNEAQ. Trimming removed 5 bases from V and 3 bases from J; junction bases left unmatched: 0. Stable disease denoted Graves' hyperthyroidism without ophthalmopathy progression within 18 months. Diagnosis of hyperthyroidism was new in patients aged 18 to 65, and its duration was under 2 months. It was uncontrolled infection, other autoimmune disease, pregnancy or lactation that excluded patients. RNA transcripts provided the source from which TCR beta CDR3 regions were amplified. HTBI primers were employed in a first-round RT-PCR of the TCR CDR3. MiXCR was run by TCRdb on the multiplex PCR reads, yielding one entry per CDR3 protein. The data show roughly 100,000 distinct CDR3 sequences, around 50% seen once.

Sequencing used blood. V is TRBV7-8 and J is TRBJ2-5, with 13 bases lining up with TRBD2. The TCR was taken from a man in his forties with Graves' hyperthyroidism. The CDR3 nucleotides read TGTGCCAGCAGCGGACTAGCGGGGGAAGAGACCCAGTACTTC. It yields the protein CASSGLAGEETQYF. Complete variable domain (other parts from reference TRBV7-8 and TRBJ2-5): GAGVSQSPRYKVAKRGQDVALRCDPISGHVSLFWYQQALGQGPEFLTYFQNEAQLDKSGLPSDRFFAERPEGSVSTLKIQRTQQEDSAVYLCASSGLAGEETQYFGPGTRLLVL.